The clone carrying this T cell receptor beta chain was observed many times. The antigen remains undetermined. TCRdb passed the RT-PCR reads through MiXCR, listing each CDR3 protein once. The table records around 470,000 distinct CDR3 sequences, about 7.2% of them present only once. The sample comes from a study of response to subunit inactivated influenza vaccine. Study conclusions and caveats: The authors offered the suggestion that each seasonal influenza vaccination recruits few new T cells.

V was clipped by 2 bases and J by 8 bases, with 10 bases between them. CDR3 length equals 14 residues. Germline lookup yields CDR1 MDHEN and CDR2 SYDVKM. The receptor comes from a man between 50 and 75 years old who received an inactivated influenza vaccine. Sequencing was performed on PBMCs from blood, taken about 23 months after vaccination. The chain links TRBV28 to TRBJ1-6; D is unclear. In DNA form, the CDR3 reads TGTGCCAGCAGTTTAACCAACGGATATTCACCCCTCCACTTT. Residues: CASSLTNGYSPLHF.